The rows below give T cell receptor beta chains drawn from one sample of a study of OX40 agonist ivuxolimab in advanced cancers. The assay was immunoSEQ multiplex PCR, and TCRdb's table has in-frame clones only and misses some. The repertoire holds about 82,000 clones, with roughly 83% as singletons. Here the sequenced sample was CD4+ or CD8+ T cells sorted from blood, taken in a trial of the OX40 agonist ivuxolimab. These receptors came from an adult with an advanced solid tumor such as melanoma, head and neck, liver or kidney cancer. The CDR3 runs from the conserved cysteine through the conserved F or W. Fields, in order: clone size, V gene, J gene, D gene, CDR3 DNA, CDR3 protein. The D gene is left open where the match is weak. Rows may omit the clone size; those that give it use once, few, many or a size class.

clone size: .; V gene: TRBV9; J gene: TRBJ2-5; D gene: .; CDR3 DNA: TGTGCCAGCAGCGAGGCACCCCAAGAGACCCAGTACTTC; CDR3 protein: CASSEAPQETQYF
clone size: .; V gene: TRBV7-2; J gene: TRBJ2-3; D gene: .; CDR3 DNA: TGTGCCAGCAGCTTAGAGGGTGGCGGGGCGCAGTATTTT; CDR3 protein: CASSLEGGGAQYF
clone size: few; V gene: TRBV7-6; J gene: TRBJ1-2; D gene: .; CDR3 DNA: TGTGCCAGCAGCTTAGTAGCAGGTTCTGGCTACACCTTC; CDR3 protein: CASSLVAGSGYTF
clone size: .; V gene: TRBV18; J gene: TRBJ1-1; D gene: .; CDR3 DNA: TGTGCCAGCTCACCCGCAGAGATGAACACTGAAGCTTTCTTT; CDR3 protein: CASSPAEMNTEAFF
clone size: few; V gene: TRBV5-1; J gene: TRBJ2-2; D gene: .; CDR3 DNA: TGCGCCAGCAGCTTGTGGCAGGGGCGAAGGGCCGGGGAGCTGTTTTTT; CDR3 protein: CASSLWQGRRAGELFF
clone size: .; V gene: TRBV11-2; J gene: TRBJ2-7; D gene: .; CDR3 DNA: TGTGCCAGCAGCTTAGGGATCCGGGCCGGGGCCTACGAGCAGTACTTC; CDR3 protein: CASSLGIRAGAYEQYF
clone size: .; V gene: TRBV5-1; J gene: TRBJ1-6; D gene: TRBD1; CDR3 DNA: TGCGCCAGCAGCCCTACAGGGGACTATAATTCACCCCTCCACTTT; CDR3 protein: CASSPTGDYNSPLHF
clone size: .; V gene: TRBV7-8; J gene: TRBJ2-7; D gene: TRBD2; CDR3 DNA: TGTGCCAGCAGCCCAAGTAGGTCTAGCGGCGAGCAGTACTTC; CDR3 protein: CASSPSRSSGEQYF
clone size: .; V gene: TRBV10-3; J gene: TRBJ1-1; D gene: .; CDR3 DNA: TGTGCCATCAGTGCCGGGACGGTGAACACTGAAGCTTTCTTT; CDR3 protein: CAISAGTVNTEAFF
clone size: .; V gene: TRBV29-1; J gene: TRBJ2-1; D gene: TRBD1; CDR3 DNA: TGCAGCGTTGTAGTGACAGGGGGCTCCAATGAGCAGTTCTTC; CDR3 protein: CSVVVTGGSNEQFF
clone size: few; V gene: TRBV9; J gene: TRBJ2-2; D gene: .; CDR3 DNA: TGTGCCAGCAGCGTTGGACCGAACACCGGGGAGCTGTTTTTT; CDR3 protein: CASSVGPNTGELFF
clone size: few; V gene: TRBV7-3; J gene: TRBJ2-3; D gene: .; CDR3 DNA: TGTGCCAGCAGCTTAGAGGGGTCGGAGGATACGCAGTATTTT; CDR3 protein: CASSLEGSEDTQYF
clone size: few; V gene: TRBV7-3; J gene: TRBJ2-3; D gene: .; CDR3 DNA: TGTGCCAGCAGCTTAAGAGTGGCACCAGATACGCAGTATTTT; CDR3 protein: CASSLRVAPDTQYF
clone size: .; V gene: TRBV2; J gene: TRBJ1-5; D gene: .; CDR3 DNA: TGTGCCAGCAGTGATTTAGCCCAGAGAGACGATAGCAATCAGCCCCAGCATTTT; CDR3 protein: CASSDLAQRDDSNQPQHF
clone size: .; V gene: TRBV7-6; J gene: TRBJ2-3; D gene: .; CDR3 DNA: TGTGCCAGCAGCAAAGCCACAGATACGCAGTATTTT; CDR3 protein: CASSKATDTQYF
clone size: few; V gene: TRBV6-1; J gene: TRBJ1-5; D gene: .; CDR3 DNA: TGTGCCAGCAGTGAAGGGGTGAGTCAGCCCCAGCATTTT; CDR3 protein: CASSEGVSQPQHF
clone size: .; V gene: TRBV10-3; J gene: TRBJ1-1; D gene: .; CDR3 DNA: TGTGCCATCAGCCCCGGGACACCTGAAGCTTTCTTT; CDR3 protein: CAISPGTPEAFF
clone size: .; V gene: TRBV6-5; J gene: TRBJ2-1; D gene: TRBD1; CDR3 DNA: TGTGCCAGCAGTAACCCCGGGACAGGGGGGCAGTTCTTC; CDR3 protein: CASSNPGTGGQFF
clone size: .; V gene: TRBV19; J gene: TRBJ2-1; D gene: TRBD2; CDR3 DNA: TGTGCCAGTAGTTTCTCACTAGCGGGGGGTTACAATGAGCAGTTCTTC; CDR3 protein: CASSFSLAGGYNEQFF
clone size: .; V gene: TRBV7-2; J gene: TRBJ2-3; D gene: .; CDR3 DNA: TGTGCCAGCAGCTCGTACCTCACAGATACGCAGTATTTT; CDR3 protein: CASSSYLTDTQYF
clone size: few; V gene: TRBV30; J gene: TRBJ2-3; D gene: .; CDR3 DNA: TGTGCCTGGACCCTCGGGTCCGGGGGAGCCACAGATACGCAGTATTTT; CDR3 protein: CAWTLGSGGATDTQYF
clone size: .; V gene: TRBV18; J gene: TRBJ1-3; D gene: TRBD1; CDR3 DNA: TGTGCCAGCTCACAGCCGACAGGGGCCTCTGGAAACACCATATATTTT; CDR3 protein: CASSQPTGASGNTIYF
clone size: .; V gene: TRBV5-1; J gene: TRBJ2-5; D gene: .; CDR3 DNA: TGCGCCAGCAGCTTGGCCCCGGACAGACAGCAAGAGACCCAGTACTTC; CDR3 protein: CASSLAPDRQQETQYF
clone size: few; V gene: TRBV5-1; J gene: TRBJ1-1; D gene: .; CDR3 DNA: TGCGCCAGCAGCTTGGGAGGGGGCACTGAAGCTTTCTTT; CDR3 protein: CASSLGGGTEAFF
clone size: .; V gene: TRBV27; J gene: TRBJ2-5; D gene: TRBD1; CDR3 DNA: TGTGCCAGCAGTTTGTACCGGGACAGGGGGCGAGAGACCCAGTACTTC; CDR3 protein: CASSLYRDRGRETQYF
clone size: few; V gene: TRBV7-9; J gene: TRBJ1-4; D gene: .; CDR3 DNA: TGTGCCAGCAGCCCGGAAGATGAAAAACTGTTTTTT; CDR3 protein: CASSPEDEKLFF
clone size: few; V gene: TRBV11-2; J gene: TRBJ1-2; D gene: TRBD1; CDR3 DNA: TGTGCCAGCAGCTTAGACGGGACAGTCCCCGGCTACACCTTC; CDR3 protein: CASSLDGTVPGYTF
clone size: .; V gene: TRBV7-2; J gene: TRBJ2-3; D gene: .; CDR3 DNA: TGTGCCAGCAGCTTGCGCGGGGTTTTGGCAGATACGCAGTATTTT; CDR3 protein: CASSLRGVLADTQYF
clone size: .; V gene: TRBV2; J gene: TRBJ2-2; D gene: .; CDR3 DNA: TGTGCCAGCAGTGGTCTGCGGACGAGGTCCGGGGAGCTGTTTTTT; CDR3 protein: CASSGLRTRSGELFF
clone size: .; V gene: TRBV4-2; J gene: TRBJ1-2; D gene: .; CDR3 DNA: TGTGCCAGCAGCCAAGATACGGGGAAGGACTATGGCTACACCTTC; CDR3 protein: CASSQDTGKDYGYTF
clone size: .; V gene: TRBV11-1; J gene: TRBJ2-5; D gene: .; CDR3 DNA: TGTGCCAGCAGCCCCCAGCCACAAGAGACCCAGTACTTC; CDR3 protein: CASSPQPQETQYF
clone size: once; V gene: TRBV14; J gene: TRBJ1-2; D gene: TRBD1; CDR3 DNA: TGTGCCAGCAGCGACAGGGGTTCCTATGGCTACACCTTC; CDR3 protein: CASSDRGSYGYTF
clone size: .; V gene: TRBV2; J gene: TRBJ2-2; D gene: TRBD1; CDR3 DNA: TGTGCCAGCAGTGGGCAGGGGGCAGACACCGGGGAGCTGTTTTTT; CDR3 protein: CASSGQGADTGELFF
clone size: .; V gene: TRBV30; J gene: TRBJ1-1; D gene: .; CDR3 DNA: TGTGCCTGGGGTCAGGGGATGAACACTGAAGCTTTCTTT; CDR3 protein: CAWGQGMNTEAFF
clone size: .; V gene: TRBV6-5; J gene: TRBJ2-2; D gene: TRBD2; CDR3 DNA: TGTGCCAGCAGTTACTCTCCTAGCGGGGGGTACGGGGAGCTGTTTTTT; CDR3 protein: CASSYSPSGGYGELFF
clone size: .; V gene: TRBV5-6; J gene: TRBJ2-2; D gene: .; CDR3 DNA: TGTGCCAGCAGCGGGGGACTTTACACCGGGGAGCTGTTTTTT; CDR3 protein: CASSGGLYTGELFF
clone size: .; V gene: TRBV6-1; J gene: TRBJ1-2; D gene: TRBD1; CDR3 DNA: TGTGCCAGCAGTAGGGACAGGGAGGGTGGCTACACCTTC; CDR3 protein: CASSRDREGGYTF
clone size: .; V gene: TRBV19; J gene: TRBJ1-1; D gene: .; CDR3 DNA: TGTGCCAGTAGTCCCTACATGAACACTGAAGCTTTCTTT; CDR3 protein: CASSPYMNTEAFF
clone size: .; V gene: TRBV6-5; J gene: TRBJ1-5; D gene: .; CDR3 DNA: TGTGCCACCCGGGGGGCGGGCGCCAATCAGCCCCAGCATTTT; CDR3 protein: CATRGAGANQPQHF
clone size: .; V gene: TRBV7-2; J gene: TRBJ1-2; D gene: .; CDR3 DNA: TGTGCCAGCAGCCGCAATGCCGGTTATGGCTACACCTTC; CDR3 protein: CASSRNAGYGYTF
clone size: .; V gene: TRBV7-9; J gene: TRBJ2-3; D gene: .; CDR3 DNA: TGTGCCAGCAGCTCAGCCGGCGGGTTCCGACTCCAAGATACGCAGTATTTT; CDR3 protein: CASSSAGGFRLQDTQYF
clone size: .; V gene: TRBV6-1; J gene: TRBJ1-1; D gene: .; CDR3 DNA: TGTGCCAGCAGTGAGGGACTCGCGAACACTGAAGCTTTCTTT; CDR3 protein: CASSEGLANTEAFF
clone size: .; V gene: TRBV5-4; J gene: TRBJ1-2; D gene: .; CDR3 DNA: TGTGCCAGCAGCCCGGAACACAGGGTCAGCGGCTACACCTTC; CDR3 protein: CASSPEHRVSGYTF
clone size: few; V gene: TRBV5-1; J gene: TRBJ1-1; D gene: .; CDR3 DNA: TGCGCCAGCAGCTCTCGAACCGCACAGACTGAAGCTTTCTTT; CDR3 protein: CASSSRTAQTEAFF